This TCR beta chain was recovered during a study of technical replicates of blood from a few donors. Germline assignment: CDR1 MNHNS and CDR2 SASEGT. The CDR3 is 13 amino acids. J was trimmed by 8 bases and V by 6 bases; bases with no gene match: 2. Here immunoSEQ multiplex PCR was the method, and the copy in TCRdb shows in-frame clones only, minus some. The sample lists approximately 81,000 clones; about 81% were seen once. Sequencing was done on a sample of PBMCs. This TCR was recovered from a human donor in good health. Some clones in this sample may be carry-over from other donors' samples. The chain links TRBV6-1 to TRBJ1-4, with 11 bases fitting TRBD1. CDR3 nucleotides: TGTGCCAGCAGGGACAGGGGGCACGAAAAACTGTTTTTT. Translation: CASRDRGHEKLFF.